Presented here are 19 T cell receptor beta chains from one specimen sequenced in a study of T cells in Graves' hyperthyroidism and ophthalmopathy (dated by TCRdb to between 2018 and 2021). Libraries were prepared through multiplex PCR. Reads for this sample came from an Illumina HiSeq 2000. Amplification of TCR beta CDR3 regions was carried out from RNA transcripts. For the first round of RT-PCR on the TCR CDR3, the HTBI primer set was used together with the Qiagen OneStep RT-PCR kit. The public reads were quality trimmed at Q25 with fastp and then assembled into clones with MiXCR by TCRdb, keeping productive beta chains. Rows with a matching CDR3 protein are joined into one entry that keeps the most common DNA and genes. This sample gives around 200,000 distinct CDR3 sequences in total; about 15% of them show up just once. The ten largest clones add up to under 35% of the sample. Sequencing was performed on blood. All receptors derive from a woman in her forties or fifties with Graves' hyperthyroidism.

This clonotype was counted at least ten times. The V call is TRBV10-3, the J call TRBJ1-1, with a possible D match to TRBD1 (6 bases). V lost 6 bases, J lost 4 bases, and 12 bases lay in between. CDR3 size: 13 residues. In germline, CDR1 is ENHRY, CDR2 SYGVKD. The CDR3 nucleotides are TGTGCCATCAGAAGGGGGGAAGGCACTGAAGCTTTCTTT. It specifies CAIRRGEGTEAFF.

This clonotype was observed many times. J is TRBJ1-2 and V is TRBV7-9, with D tentatively TRBD1 (5 bases). The germline V gene encodes CDR1 SEHNR and CDR2 FQNEAQ (reference sequence). Trimming stripped 5 bases from V and 6 bases from J, with 19 bases between. This CDR3 is built from 15 residues. CDR3 amino acids: CASSASMGGVHGYTF. The CDR3 DNA sequence: TGTGCCAGCAGCGCCTCGATGGGGGGGGTTCATGGCTACACCTTC.

This clonotype was observed at least ten times. The V call is TRBV5-4, the J call TRBJ2-5, with 16 bases fitting TRBD2. V lost 4 bases and J lost 5; bases outside the gene matches: 11. The CDR3 length is 18 residues. In germline, CDR1 is SGHNT, CDR2 YYREEE (reference sequence). This CDR3 is CASSHGTSGGGLSETQYF. The CDR3 DNA follows: TGTGCCAGCAGCCACGGGACTAGCGGGGGGGGATTATCGGAGACCCAGTACTTC.

This chain links TRBV19 with TRBJ2-4; 8 positions agree with TRBD1. V shed 5 bases, J shed 9 bases, and the junction held 3 bases outside the gene matches. Germline CDR1 reads LNHDA; CDR2 reads SQIVND (reference sequence). The CDR3 is 12 amino acids. CDR3 amino acids: CASSEQGGIQYF. In nucleotides, the CDR3 is TGTGCCAGTAGTGAACAGGGGGGCATTCAGTACTTC.

This clonotype was seen repeatedly, ten times or more. The genes are TRBV7-2 and TRBJ2-3; TRBD2 matches 10 bases. Germline assignment: CDR1 SGHTA and CDR2 FQGNSA. V shed 2 bases and J 7 bases; nucleotides not matched to a gene: 6. This CDR3 spans 15 amino acids. This chain's CDR3 is CASSLSSGGENTQYF. Here the CDR3 DNA reads TGTGCCAGCAGCTTATCTAGCGGGGGAGAGAATACGCAGTATTTT.

As to this clonotype: This may be a read error: a much more frequent sequence differs by one nucleotide. The CDR3 nucleotides are TGCAGCGTTCTAGCGGGGGGGTACGATGAGCAGTTCTTC. Translated: CSVLAGGYDEQFF. This chain connects TRBV29-1 to TRBJ2-1; 12 nucleotides align to TRBD2. CDR1 SQVTM and CDR2 ANQGSEA come from the germline V gene. CDR3 size: 13 residues. Losses at the gene ends were 5 bases for V and 8 bases for J; bases not matched to a gene: 4.

The genes are TRBV28 and TRBJ1-2; D ambiguous. V lost 2 bases to trimming and J lost 4 bases, with 11 bases between them. The CDR3 sequence is 14 residues long. Per the germline V gene, CDR1 is MDHEN and CDR2 is SYDVKM. For the CDR3, the DNA is TGTGCCAGCAGTTTAGATCACGGGTTCTATGGCTACACCTTC. This gives the protein CASSLDHGFYGYTF.

There are a few counts of this clonotype. The chain couples TRBV12-3 or TRBV12-4 to TRBJ2-7; 12 bases are a match to TRBD1. The junction had 9 bases not matched to a gene; V was cut back by 4 bases and J by 5 bases. This CDR3 is built from 16 residues. CDR3 DNA sequence: TGTGCCAGCAGTTGGGGGGCGGGACAGGGGGCAAACGAGCAGTACTTC. This translates into CASSWGAGQGANEQYF.

This clonotype showed up many times. The chain uses TRBV12-3 or TRBV12-4 and TRBJ2-2; 14 bases are shared with TRBD2. The CDR3 loop spans 16 amino acids. The V segment lost 7 bases and the J segment 5 bases; nucleotides outside the gene matches: 6. CDR3 region: CASTLWTSGGTGELFF. The CDR3 bases are TGTGCCAGCACCCTTTGGACTAGCGGGGGGACCGGGGAGCTGTTTTTT.

This clonotype showed up many times. The chain recombines TRBV15 with TRBJ2-3, with a possible D match to TRBD1 (5 bases). The CDR3 runs 15 residues. The germline V gene encodes CDR1 LNHNV and CDR2 YYDKDF (reference sequence). V lost 3 bases and J 4 bases, leaving 14 bases between the germline ends. The CDR3 DNA follows: TGTGCCACCAGCAGCCTAGACAGCCCACCAGATACGCAGTATTTT. As protein: CATSSLDSPPDTQYF.

This clonotype occurred a few times. V usage is TRBV5-6 and J usage is TRBJ2-5, with TRBD2 matching over 10 bases. The CDR3 extends over 17 amino acids. Trimming removed 4 bases from V and 2 bases from J; junction bases left unmatched: 11. Germline values: CDR1 SGHDT, CDR2 YYEEEE. The CDR3 loop is CASSLKGLAGGQETQYF. In DNA form, the CDR3 reads TGTGCCAGCAGCCTAAAGGGTTTAGCGGGGGGACAAGAGACCCAGTACTTC.

This clonotype occurred many times. V and J are TRBV7-2 and TRBJ1-5; a weak D match, TRBD1 (5 bases). V was trimmed by 3 bases and J by 0 bases, leaving 15 bases between them. CDR1 and CDR2 (germline): SGHTA, FQGNSA. The CDR3 consists of 17 residues. The CDR3 is CASSFKGQAYSNQPQHF. In DNA, the CDR3 is TGTGCCAGCAGCTTTAAGGGGCAGGCTTATAGCAATCAGCCCCAGCATTTT.

This clonotype was seen ten or more times. The chain carries TRBV29-1 and TRBJ1-1, with a tentative D call TRBD1 (5 bases). CDR3 size: 13 residues. Trimming took 5 bases from V and 0 from J, leaving 10 bases between them. CDR1 is SQVTM and CDR2 is ANQGSEA in the germline V gene. CDR3 loop: CSVPGRMNTEAFF. DNA for the CDR3: TGCAGCGTTCCGGGACGGATGAACACTGAAGCTTTCTTT.

At least ten counts were recorded for this clonotype. This chain's CDR3 is CSVVSRTRMGTEAFF. CDR3 in DNA: TGCAGCGTTGTATCACGGACACGGATGGGCACTGAAGCTTTCTTT. The chain employs TRBV29-1 and TRBJ1-1, with D tentatively TRBD1 (5 bases). Germline assignment: CDR1 SQVTM and CDR2 ANQGSEA. This CDR3 contains 15 residues. The ends were cut back, 4 bases at V and 4 bases at J, with 19 bases in the middle. Together with reference TRBV29-1 and TRBJ1-1, the CDR3 gives the full variable domain: SAVISQKPSRDICQRGTSLTIQCQVDSQVTMMFWYRQQPGQSLTLIATANQGSEATYESGFVIDKFPISRPNLTFSTLTVSNMSPEDSSIYLCSVVSRTRMGTEAFFGQGTRLTVV.

This clonotype was seen many times. The chain joins TRBV28 to TRBJ1-1; D is possibly TRBD1 (5 bases). The CDR3 runs 13 residues. V lost 2 bases to trimming and J lost 13 bases, with 17 bases between them. Germline V lookup: CDR1 MDHEN, CDR2 SYDVKM. CDR3 DNA sequence: TGTGCCAGCAGTTTAATTATTGGGGCCGAGGTTTTCTTT. Encoded protein: CASSLIIGAEVFF.

This clonotype was observed at least ten times. This chain links TRBV11-3 with TRBJ2-2, with no clear D. V gave up 1 base and J gave up 5 bases, with 5 bases separating them. The CDR3 totals 13 residues. Germline loops: CDR1 SGHNT, CDR2 YENEEA. The CDR3 DNA reads TGTGCCAGCAGCTTAGCCAGGACCGGGGAGCTGTTTTTT. This encodes CASSLARTGELFF.

The rearrangement links TRBV19 to TRBJ2-3; D remains unclear. The length of the CDR3 is 14 residues. Germline lookup yields CDR1 LNHDA and CDR2 SQIVND (reference sequence). The V and J ends lost 5 bases and 0 bases respectively, with 9 bases between them. DNA for the CDR3: TGTGCCAGTAGTGCAAGGGCTAGCACAGATACGCAGTATTTT. Translated: CASSARASTDTQYF.

This clonotype was seen ten or more times. The J gene is TRBJ2-7, the V gene TRBV2; D is unclear. Germline V gene data show CDR1 as SNHLY and CDR2 as FYNNEI. Trimming stripped 4 bases from V and 2 bases from J, with 0 bases between. This CDR3 has 10 amino acids. CDR3: CASSAYEQYF. The CDR3 coding sequence is TGTGCCAGCAGTGCCTACGAGCAGTACTTC.

This clonotype has a count of ten or more. The J gene is TRBJ2-6, the V gene TRBV5-8; D gene uncertain. Germline V CDR1 and CDR2: SGHTS, YDEGEE. The germline V and J ends were trimmed by 4 bases and 0 bases, with 11 bases remaining between them. This CDR3 contains 16 residues. Here the CDR3 DNA reads TGTGCCAGCAGCCCCGGACGGATCTCTGGGGCCAACGTCCTGACTTTC. Protein: CASSPGRISGANVLTF.